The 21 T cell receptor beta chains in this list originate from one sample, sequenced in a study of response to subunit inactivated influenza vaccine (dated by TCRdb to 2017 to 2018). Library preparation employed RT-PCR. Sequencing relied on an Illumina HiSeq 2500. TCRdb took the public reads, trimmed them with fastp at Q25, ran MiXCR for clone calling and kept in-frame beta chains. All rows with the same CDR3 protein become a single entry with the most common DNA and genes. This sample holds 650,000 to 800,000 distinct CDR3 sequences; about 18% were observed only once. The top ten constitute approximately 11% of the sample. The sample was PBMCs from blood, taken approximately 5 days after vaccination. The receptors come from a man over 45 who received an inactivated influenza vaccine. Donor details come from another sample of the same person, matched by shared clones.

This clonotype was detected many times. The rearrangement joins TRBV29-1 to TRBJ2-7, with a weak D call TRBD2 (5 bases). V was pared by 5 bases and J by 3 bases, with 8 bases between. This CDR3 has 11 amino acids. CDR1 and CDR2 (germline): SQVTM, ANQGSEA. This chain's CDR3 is CSVYSGYEQYF. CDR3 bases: TGCAGCGTTTACAGCGGCTACGAGCAGTACTTC.

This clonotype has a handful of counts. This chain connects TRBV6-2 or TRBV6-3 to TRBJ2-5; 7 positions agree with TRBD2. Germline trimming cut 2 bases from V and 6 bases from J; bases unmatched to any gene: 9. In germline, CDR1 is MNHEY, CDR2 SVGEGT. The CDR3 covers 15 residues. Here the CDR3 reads CASSYTNGGSKTQYF. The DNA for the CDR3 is TGTGCCAGCAGTTACACAAACGGGGGGAGCAAGACCCAGTACTTC.

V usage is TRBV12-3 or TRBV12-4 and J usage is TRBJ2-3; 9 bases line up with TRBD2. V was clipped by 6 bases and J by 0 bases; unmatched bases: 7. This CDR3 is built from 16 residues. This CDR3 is CASSRYSGRSTDTQYF. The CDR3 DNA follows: TGTGCCAGCAGCCGCTATAGCGGGAGAAGCACAGATACGCAGTATTTT.

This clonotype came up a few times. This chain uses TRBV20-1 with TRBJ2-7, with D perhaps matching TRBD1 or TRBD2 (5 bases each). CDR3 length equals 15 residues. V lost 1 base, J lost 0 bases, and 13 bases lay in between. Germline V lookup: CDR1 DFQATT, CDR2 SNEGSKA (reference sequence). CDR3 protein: CSARAWDASSYEQYF. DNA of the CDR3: TGCAGTGCTAGAGCGTGGGACGCCAGCTCCTACGAGCAGTACTTC.

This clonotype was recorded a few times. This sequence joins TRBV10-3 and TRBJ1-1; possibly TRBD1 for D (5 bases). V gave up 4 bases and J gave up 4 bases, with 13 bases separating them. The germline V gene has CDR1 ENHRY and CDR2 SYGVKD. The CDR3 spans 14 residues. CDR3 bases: TGTGCCATCAGTGGGTCGGGACGGATCACTGAAGCTTTCTTT. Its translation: CAISGSGRITEAFF.

CDR3 region: CASSFDRRYEQYF. The CDR3 DNA follows: TGCGCCAGCAGCTTTGACAGGCGCTACGAGCAGTACTTC. The gene calls are TRBV4-3 and TRBJ2-7; D perhaps matches TRBD1 (6 bases). The CDR3 consists of 13 residues. Trimming stripped 5 bases from V and 3 bases from J, with 11 bases between. Germline V lookup: CDR1 LGHNA, CDR2 YSLEER.

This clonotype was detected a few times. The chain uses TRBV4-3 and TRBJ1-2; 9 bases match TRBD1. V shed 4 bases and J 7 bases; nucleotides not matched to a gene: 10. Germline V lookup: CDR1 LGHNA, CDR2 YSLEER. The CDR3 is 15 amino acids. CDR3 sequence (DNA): TGCGCCAGCAGCCTCCAGACAGGGGGTACGGTTGGCTACACCTTC. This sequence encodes CASSLQTGGTVGYTF.

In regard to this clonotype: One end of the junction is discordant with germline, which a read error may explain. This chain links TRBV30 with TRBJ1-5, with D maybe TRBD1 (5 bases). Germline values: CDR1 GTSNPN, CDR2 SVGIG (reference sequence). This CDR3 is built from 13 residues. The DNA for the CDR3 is TGTGCCTGGAGCGGGGGTAGCAGTCAGCCCCAGCATTTT. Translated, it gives CAWSGGSSQPQHF. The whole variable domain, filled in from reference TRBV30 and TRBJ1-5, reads SQTIHQWPATLVQPVGSPLSLECTVEGTSNPNLYWYRQAAGRGLQLLFYSVGIGQISSEVPQNLSASRPQDRQFILSSKKLLLSDSGFYLCAWSGGSSQPQHFGDGTRLSIL.

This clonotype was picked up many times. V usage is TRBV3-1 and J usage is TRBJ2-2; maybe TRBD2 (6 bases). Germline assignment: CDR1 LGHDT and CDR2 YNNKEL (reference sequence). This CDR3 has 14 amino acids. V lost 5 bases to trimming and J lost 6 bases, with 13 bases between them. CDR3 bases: TGTGCCAGCAGCAGCTCGGGAGTGGCCGGGGAGCTGTTTTTT. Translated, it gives CASSSSGVAGELFF.

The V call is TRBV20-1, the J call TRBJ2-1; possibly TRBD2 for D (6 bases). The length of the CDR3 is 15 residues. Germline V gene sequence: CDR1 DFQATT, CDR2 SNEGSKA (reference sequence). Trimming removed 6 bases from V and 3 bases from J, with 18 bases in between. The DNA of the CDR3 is TGCAGTGCGACTAGGTTGGCGGGATACTACAATGAGCAGTTCTTC. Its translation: CSATRLAGYYNEQFF.

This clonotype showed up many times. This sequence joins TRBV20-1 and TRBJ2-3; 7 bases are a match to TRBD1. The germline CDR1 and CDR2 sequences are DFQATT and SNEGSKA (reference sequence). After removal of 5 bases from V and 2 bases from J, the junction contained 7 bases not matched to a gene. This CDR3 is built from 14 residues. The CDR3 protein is CSAEEDRVTDTQYF. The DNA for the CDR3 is TGCAGTGCTGAAGAAGACAGGGTCACAGATACGCAGTATTTT.

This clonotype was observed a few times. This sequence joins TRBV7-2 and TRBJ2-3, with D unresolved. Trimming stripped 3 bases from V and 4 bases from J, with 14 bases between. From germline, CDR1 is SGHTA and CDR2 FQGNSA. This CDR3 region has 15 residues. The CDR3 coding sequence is TGTGCCAGCAGCTTTCGCCCTGCTGGAGCAGATACGCAGTATTTT. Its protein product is CASSFRPAGADTQYF.

CDR3 amino acids: CASSKKGSGRPGFEQFF. CDR3 bases: TGTGCCAGCAGCAAAAAGGGTAGCGGGAGACCGGGGTTTGAGCAGTTCTTC. The gene calls are TRBV21-1 and TRBJ2-1; the D call TRBD2 from the table was never checked on the DNA. TRBV21-1 is assigned pseudogene status. The CDR3 length is 17 residues.

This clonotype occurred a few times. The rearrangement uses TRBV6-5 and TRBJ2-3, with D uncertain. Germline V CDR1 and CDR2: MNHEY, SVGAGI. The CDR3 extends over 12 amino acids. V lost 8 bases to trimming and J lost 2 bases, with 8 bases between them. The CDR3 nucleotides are TGTGCCAGCCGGACGCACACAGATACGCAGTATTTT. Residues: CASRTHTDTQYF.

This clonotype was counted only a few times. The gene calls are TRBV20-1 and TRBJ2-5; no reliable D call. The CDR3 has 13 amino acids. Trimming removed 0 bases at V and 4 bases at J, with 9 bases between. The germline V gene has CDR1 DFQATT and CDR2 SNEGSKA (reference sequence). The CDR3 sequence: CSARDTSPETQYF. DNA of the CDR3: TGCAGTGCTAGAGATACCAGTCCAGAGACCCAGTACTTC.

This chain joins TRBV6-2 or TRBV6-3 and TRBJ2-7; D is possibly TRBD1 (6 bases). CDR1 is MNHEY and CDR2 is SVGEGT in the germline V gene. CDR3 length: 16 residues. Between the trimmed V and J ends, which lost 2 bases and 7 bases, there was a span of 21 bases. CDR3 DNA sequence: TGTGCCAGCAGTTACCCCACCGGACAGTTGATGGGAGAGCAGTACTTC. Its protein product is CASSYPTGQLMGEQYF.

The chain's CDR3 is CSAQTPPLQFF. The DNA of the CDR3 is TGCAGTGCACAAACACCTCCTCTCCAGTTCTTC. J is TRBJ2-1 and V is TRBV20-1; D gene ambiguous. Germline V gene data show CDR1 as DFQATT and CDR2 as SNEGSKA (reference sequence). V was trimmed by 6 bases and J by 13 bases, leaving 16 bases between them. CDR3 size: 11 residues.

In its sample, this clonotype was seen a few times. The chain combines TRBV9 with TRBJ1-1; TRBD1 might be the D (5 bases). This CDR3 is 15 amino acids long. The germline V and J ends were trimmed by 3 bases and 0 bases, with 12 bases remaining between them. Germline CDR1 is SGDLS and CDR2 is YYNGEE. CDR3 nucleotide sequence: TGTGCCAGCAGCGCCTCCGGGGGACTGAACACTGAAGCTTTCTTT. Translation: CASSASGGLNTEAFF. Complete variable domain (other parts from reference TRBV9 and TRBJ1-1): DSGVTQTPKHLITATGQRVTLRCSPRSGDLSVYWYQQSLDQGLQFLIQYYNGEERAKGNILERFSAQQFPDLHSELNLSSLELGDSALYFCASSASGGLNTEAFFGQGTRLTVV.

The CDR3 loop is CASSGYRGAIPYTEAFF. DNA for the CDR3: TGTGCCAGCAGCGGCTACAGGGGCGCGATCCCTTACACTGAAGCTTTCTTT. The chain employs TRBV7-9 and TRBJ1-1; 7 positions match TRBD1. Germline lookup yields CDR1 SEHNR and CDR2 FQNEAQ (reference sequence). The CDR3 consists of 17 residues. The ends lost 5 bases at V and 3 bases at J; junction bases unmatched: 15.

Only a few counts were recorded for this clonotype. CDR3 DNA sequence: TGTGCCAGCAGGCCAGGGACAGGACTAAATCAGCCCCAGCATTTT. It is translated as CASRPGTGLNQPQHF. The chain carries TRBV12-3 or TRBV12-4 and TRBJ1-5; 8 bases are a match to TRBD1. This CDR3 is built from 15 residues. The trim removed 6 bases at V and 4 bases at J, leaving 8 bases unmatched.

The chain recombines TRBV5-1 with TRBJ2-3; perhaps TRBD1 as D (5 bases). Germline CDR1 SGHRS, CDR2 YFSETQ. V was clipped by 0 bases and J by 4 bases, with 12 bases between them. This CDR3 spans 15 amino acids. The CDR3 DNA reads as TGCGCCAGCAGCTTGGAAGGGGTCGGGTCAGATACGCAGTATTTT. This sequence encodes CASSLEGVGSDTQYF.